The 22 T cell receptor beta chains below come from one sample, sequenced in a study of CD8+ T cells in alopecia areata. Described treatment: oral pan-JAK inhibitor, 5-10 mg twice daily. RNA was isolated and reverse transcribed to cDNA, the sequencing template. Profiling relied on immunoSEQ multiplex PCR, and the TCRdb table lists in-frame clones only, not all of them. The table lists 150,000 to 200,000 clones, 55% to 70% of them singletons. This sample comprised CD4+ T cells sorted from blood, obtained at week 4, from a patient treated with tofacitinib. Source of these receptors: a human donor with alopecia areata.

The chain has TRBV29-1 and TRBJ1-1; D is possibly TRBD1 (5 bases). The CDR3 runs to 11 residues. Deletions cut 6 bases from V and 7 bases from J, with 12 bases between. Germline V CDR1 and CDR2: SQVTM, ANQGSEA. The CDR3 region is CSVHGALEAFF. For the CDR3, the DNA is TGCAGCGTACATGGGGCCCTTGAAGCTTTCTTT. Full variable domain (rest looked up from reference TRBV29-1 and TRBJ1-1): SAVISQKPSRDICQRGTSLTIQCQVDSQVTMMFWYRQQPGQSLTLIATANQGSEATYESGFVIDKFPISRPNLTFSTLTVSNMSPEDSSIYLCSVHGALEAFFGQGTRLTVV.

V and J are TRBV4-3 and TRBJ2-2, with D perhaps TRBD1 (5 bases). The V gene's germline CDR1 is LGHNA and CDR2 YSLEER. The CDR3 length is 14 residues. The V end was cut by 2 bases, the J end by 7 bases, with 11 bases between. The CDR3 sequence is CASSQNQGGGELFF. CDR3 nucleotide sequence: TGCGCCAGCAGCCAAAATCAGGGTGGCGGGGAGCTGTTTTTT.

This clone was seen only a few times. At one of its ends the junction is not consistent with the germline gene, which may arise from a read error. The chain uses TRBV28 and TRBJ2-7; the D call may be TRBD1 or TRBD2 (6 bases each). This CDR3 comprises 13 residues. Germline CDR1 and CDR2: MDHEN and SYDVKM. CDR3 coding DNA: TGTGCCCGCAGTTTCCTCAGGGGAGGCGAGCAGTACTTC. Residues: CARSFLRGGEQYF.

This clone was detected only a few times. The rearrangement joins TRBV30 to TRBJ1-5, with 11 nucleotides matching TRBD1. The junction had 6 bases not matched to a gene; V was cut back by 4 bases and J by 4 bases. The germline CDR1 and CDR2 sequences are GTSNPN and SVGIG (reference sequence). The CDR3 spans 15 residues. The CDR3 is CAWTRTGGGNQPQHF. The CDR3, as DNA: TGTGCCTGGACCAGGACAGGGGGCGGTAATCAGCCCCAGCATTTT. The whole variable domain, remainder taken from reference TRBV30 and TRBJ1-5, is SQTIHQWPATLVQPVGSPLSLECTVEGTSNPNLYWYRQAAGRGLQLLFYSVGIGQISSEVPQNLSASRPQDRQFILSSKKLLLSDSGFYLCAWTRTGGGNQPQHFGDGTRLSIL.

This sequence joins TRBV6-6 and TRBJ2-7, with unresolved D. Germline V gives CDR1 MNHNY, CDR2 SVGAGI (reference sequence). This CDR3 region has 15 residues. V was clipped by 6 bases and J by 0 bases, with 15 bases between them. The CDR3 DNA reads as TGTGCCAGCAGCCCCTACGAGACAAGCTCCTACGAGCAGTACTTC. Its protein is CASSPYETSSYEQYF.

This chain uses TRBV2 with TRBJ2-5; 8 positions match TRBD1. Looked up from germline, CDR1 is SNHLY and CDR2 is FYNNEI. The CDR3 runs to 13 residues. The ends lost 8 bases at V and 1 base at J; junction bases unmatched: 3. Here the CDR3 DNA reads TGTGCCAGCCGGGACAGGATCCAAGAGACCCAGTACTTC. Its translation: CASRDRIQETQYF.

This rearrangement joins TRBV29-1 to TRBJ2-3, with D perhaps matching TRBD1 or TRBD2 (5 bases each). The CDR3 has 10 amino acids. CDR1 and CDR2 from the germline V gene are SQVTM and ANQGSEA. The CDR3, as DNA: TGCGGGACCGACACAGATACGCAGTATTTT. This codes for CGTDTDTQYF.

The V and J genes are TRBV2 and TRBJ2-7; D remains unclear. Deletions cut 3 bases from V and 0 bases from J, with 6 bases between. The CDR3 is made up of 13 amino acids. Germline CDR1 SNHLY, CDR2 FYNNEI. CDR3 sequence: CASSEVYSYEQYF. CDR3 DNA: TGTGCCAGCAGTGAGGTTTACTCCTACGAGCAGTACTTC. The full variable domain, its missing parts supplied by reference TRBV2 and TRBJ2-7, is EPEVTQTPSHQVTQMGQEVILRCVPISNHLYFYWYRQILGQKVEFLVSFYNNEISEKSEIFDDQFSVERPDGSNFTLKIRSTKLEDSAMYFCASSEVYSYEQYFGPGTRLTVT.

The chain combines TRBV7-2 with TRBJ2-5; D not certain. Germline CDR1 is SGHTA and CDR2 is FQGNSA. The germline V and J ends were trimmed by 4 bases and 1 base, with 10 bases remaining between them. The CDR3 loop spans 14 amino acids. The CDR3 sequence is CASSSPGRQETQYF. For the CDR3, the DNA is TGTGCCAGCAGCTCGCCGGGCCGCCAAGAGACCCAGTACTTC. Supplemented by reference TRBV7-2 and TRBJ2-5, the full variable domain reads GAGVSQSPSNKVTEKGKDVELRCDPISGHTALYWYRQSLGQGLEFLIYFQGNSAPDKSGLPSDRFSAERTGGSVSTLTIQRTQQEDSAVYLCASSSPGRQETQYFGPGTRLLVL.

The chain employs TRBV29-1 and TRBJ2-3; maybe TRBD2 (7 bases). This CDR3 spans 16 amino acids. Germline CDR1 reads SQVTM; CDR2 reads ANQGSEA. V lost 2 bases to trimming and J lost 4 bases, with 19 bases between them. The CDR3 nucleotides are TGCAGCGTTGAACGTCTGGGGGGGCGGCCCCCAGATACGCAGTATTTT. It yields the protein CSVERLGGRPPDTQYF.

This clone showed up just a few times. V usage is TRBV6-5 and J usage is TRBJ1-2, with D possibly matching TRBD1 (5 bases). Germline V gene lookup returns CDR1 MNHEY and CDR2 SVGAGI. V gave up 1 base and J gave up 8 bases, with 20 bases separating them. CDR3 length: 16 amino acids. CDR3 in DNA: TGTGCCAGCAGTTACTGGCCTTCAGACAGAGCGCGGGGCTACACCTTC. It encodes CASSYWPSDRARGYTF.

The J gene is TRBJ2-7, the V gene TRBV30, with 10 bases matching TRBD2. V was pared by 3 bases and J by 0 bases, with 5 bases of the junction left unmatched. Per germline, CDR1 GTSNPN and CDR2 SVGIG (reference sequence). This CDR3 region has 15 residues. The DNA of the CDR3 is TGTGCCTGGAGGGGACTAGCGCCCTTCTCCTACGAGCAGTACTTC. Protein product: CAWRGLAPFSYEQYF.

The V call is TRBV30, the J call TRBJ1-3; the D is unclear. The V end lost 0 bases, the J end lost 0 bases, and 9 bases lay between the germline ends. This CDR3 has 15 amino acids. Germline lookup yields CDR1 GTSNPN and CDR2 SVGIG (reference sequence). The CDR3 loop is CAWSVGRASGNTIYF. The CDR3 DNA follows: TGTGCCTGGAGTGTTGGCAGAGCCTCTGGAAACACCATATATTTT.

The V gene is TRBV30, the J gene TRBJ1-6; D call uncertain. Germline assignment: CDR1 GTSNPN and CDR2 SVGIG (reference sequence). The CDR3 covers 16 residues. Trimming shortened V by 3 bases and J by 6 bases, and 18 bases separated the two germline ends. The CDR3 nucleotides read TGTGCCTGGAGGAATTATGGAGACCGGAGTAATTCACCCCTCCACTTT. Its protein product is CAWRNYGDRSNSPLHF. Variable domain in full (rest from reference TRBV30 and TRBJ1-6): SQTIHQWPATLVQPVGSPLSLECTVEGTSNPNLYWYRQAAGRGLQLLFYSVGIGQISSEVPQNLSASRPQDRQFILSSKKLLLSDSGFYLCAWRNYGDRSNSPLHFGNGTRLTVT.

Worth noting for this clone: Different DNA sequences within this sample yield the same CDR3. CDR3 nucleotides: TGCAGTGCCCCCCGCGGGAACATTCAGTACTTC. As protein: CSAPRGNIQYF. This chain joins TRBV20-1 and TRBJ2-4, with D possibly being TRBD2 (5 bases). CDR1 DFQATT and CDR2 SNEGSKA come from the germline V gene (reference sequence). This CDR3 comprises 11 residues. Trimming shortened V by 6 bases and J by 7 bases, and 10 bases separated the two germline ends.

This rearrangement joins TRBV2 to TRBJ2-5; D perhaps matches TRBD2 (6 bases). Trimming took 6 bases from V and 9 from J, leaving 11 bases between them. Germline V lookup: CDR1 SNHLY, CDR2 FYNNEI. The length of the CDR3 is 11 residues. In DNA, the CDR3 is TGTGCCAGCAGCGGAAGGGAGGCCCAGTACTTC. It translates to CASSGREAQYF.

The CDR3 DNA is TGCGCCAGCAGCGAAGGACAGGGGGCGTCTGATGAGCAGTTCTTC. Protein product: CASSEGQGASDEQFF. The chain links TRBV5-1 to TRBJ2-1; 11 positions match TRBD1. V shed 4 bases and J 8 bases; nucleotides not matched to a gene: 8. CDR1 is SGHRS and CDR2 is YFSETQ in the germline V gene. The CDR3 length is 15 residues.

The chain recombines TRBV2 with TRBJ1-2, with no clear D. Trimming removed 8 bases at V and 0 bases at J, with 13 bases between. The germline gives CDR1 SNHLY, CDR2 FYNNEI. The CDR3 runs to 14 residues. The CDR3 DNA reads TGTGCCAGCGTGGGAGAGCGTCCTAACTATGGCTACACCTTC. It translates to CASVGERPNYGYTF.

This clone rates as hyperexpanded. The chain is built from TRBV15 and TRBJ2-5; D call uncertain. This CDR3 region has 15 residues. The V gene lost 0 bases and the J gene lost 0 bases, with 8 bases spanning the gap. Germline V gene lookup returns CDR1 LNHNV and CDR2 YYDKDF (reference sequence). CDR3 amino acids: CATSRDRAYQETQYF. The CDR3 nucleotides read TGTGCCACCAGCAGAGATAGGGCTTACCAAGAGACCCAGTACTTC. Filled out from reference TRBV15 and TRBJ2-5, the complete variable domain reads DAMVIQNPRYQVTQFGKPVTLSCSQTLNHNVMYWYQQKSSQAPKLLFHYYDKDFNNEADTPDNFQSRRPNTSFCFLDIRSPGLGDTAMYLCATSRDRAYQETQYFGPGTRLLVL.

This clone was counted once. The chain recombines TRBV4-1 with TRBJ1-2; D is possibly TRBD1 (5 bases). V was pared by 0 bases and J by 5 bases, with 10 bases between. This CDR3 comprises 14 residues. The germline gives CDR1 MGHRA, CDR2 YSYEKL. CDR3 residues: CASSQDWGPYGYTF. As DNA, the CDR3 is TGCGCCAGCAGCCAAGATTGGGGCCCTTATGGCTACACCTTC.

The chain recombines TRBV2 with TRBJ2-2; 7 bases fit TRBD1. The CDR3 extends over 11 amino acids. Germline trimming cut 10 bases from V and 6 bases from J; bases unmatched to any gene: 2. Germline values: CDR1 SNHLY, CDR2 FYNNEI. In DNA, the CDR3 is TGTGCCACACAGGGGTCCGGGGAGCTGTTTTTT. This gives the protein CATQGSGELFF.

V is TRBV29-1 and J is TRBJ1-1, with a tentative D call TRBD1 (5 bases). Germline V lookup: CDR1 SQVTM, CDR2 ANQGSEA. The CDR3 has 13 amino acids. V was trimmed by 7 bases and J by 7 bases, leaving 19 bases between them. The DNA for the CDR3 is TGCAGCGCCTCAGGGAGATCGGGCGATGAAGCTTTCTTT. It specifies CSASGRSGDEAFF.